This record concerns one T cell receptor (beta chain) sequence. What antigen it recognizes has not been identified. No much larger clone is present one base from it, and per-base qualities are unavailable. The sample's time point label, decoded: approximately 2 years on ibrutinib. For TCR beta library preparation, around 2.1 micrograms of genomic DNA were extracted from the cryopreserved PBMCs. Longitudinal blood samples from CLL patients receiving ibrutinib monotherapy were subjected to high-throughput TCR beta sequencing. Patients were enrolled in a phase 2 open-label single-center ibrutinib monotherapy trial. This specimen belongs to a study of cytotoxic CD8 clonotypes in ibrutinib-treated CLL (dated by TCRdb to the early 2020s). About the investigation overall: The cohort was composed of under 12 relapsed/refractory and about 15 treatment-naive patients; IGHV unmutated status was identified in some 17 patients. Responses were partial in some 24 patients and complete in 2; after median approximately 5.5 years follow-up, roughly 14 stayed in remission and 12 progressed. The response samples were drawn at a median of 12 months into treatment, with a range of about 6 to 40 months. Samples averaged 255,043 productive templates and 90,000 to 100,000 productive rearrangements. Longitudinal samples were available for about 30% of the roughly 86 trial participants. Cryopreserved peripheral blood mononuclear cells were collected before treatment, at response, and at either disease progression or sustained remission. Patients were still on ibrutinib when every remission and progressive disease sample was collected.

Overall study results and their limits: Public clonotypes were rare and either shrank or stayed stable during treatment, and the rise in clonality at ibrutinib response reflected expansion of private clonotypes. Sustained-remission and progressing patients did not have matched sampling times, and lymph node repertoires were not examined. At ibrutinib response clonality went up, during sustained remission it held steady, and at progression it dropped back toward baseline. Baseline clonality was found to be higher than that of age-matched healthy donors and was strongly correlated with circulating CD8+ T-cell counts.

Clipping removes 2 bases from V and 6 bases from J, with 5 as the unmatched junction base count. Taken from cysteine to phenylalanine, the CDR3 has 14 residues. The CDR3 DNA has 42 bases and is translated from base 1. CDR1 ENHRY and CDR2 SYGVKD were looked up in the germline V gene. A MiSeq instrument was used for deep resolution sequencing, which targeted depths ranging from 1 in 1 million up to 1 in 200,000 T cells, with coverage averaging 10x for each clonotype. The immunoSEQ hsTCRB Kit was used to generate TCR beta libraries. In the source study's methods: Data were analyzed with ImmunoSEQ Data Assistant and ImmunoSEQ Analyzer, with V, D and J genes assigned per IMGT definitions. Clonality, which ranges from 0 to 1, was calculated as one minus the normalized Shannon entropy of productive rearrangement frequencies. Only overrepresented clonotypes making up at least 0.05% of the repertoire of each patient were included in the public clonotype analysis. Repertoires from 10 to 15 age-matched healthy donors in immuneACCESS were used as clonality controls. TCRdb stores this immuneACCESS table with in-frame sequences only. Part of the clones is absent; in the studies checked, under half of the shortfall reflects unresolved V genes, and no reason is known for the rest. The V and J calls and clone size were taken over from that table, and D and trimming were inferred from the DNA. The sample table lists 150,000 to 200,000 clones, around three quarters of them with a count of one. 13% of the sample is in the top ten clones.

The rearrangement combines TRBV10-3 with TRBJ2-3, and TRBD1 aligns with 7 junction nucleotides. This receptor was obtained from a human donor with chronic lymphocytic leukemia. Sequencing used PBMCs, obtained after 24 months of ibrutinib treatment. CDR3 protein: CAISERQGTDTQYF. The sequenced DNA is TGTGCCATCAGTGAGCGACAGGGTACGGATACGCAGTATTTT.